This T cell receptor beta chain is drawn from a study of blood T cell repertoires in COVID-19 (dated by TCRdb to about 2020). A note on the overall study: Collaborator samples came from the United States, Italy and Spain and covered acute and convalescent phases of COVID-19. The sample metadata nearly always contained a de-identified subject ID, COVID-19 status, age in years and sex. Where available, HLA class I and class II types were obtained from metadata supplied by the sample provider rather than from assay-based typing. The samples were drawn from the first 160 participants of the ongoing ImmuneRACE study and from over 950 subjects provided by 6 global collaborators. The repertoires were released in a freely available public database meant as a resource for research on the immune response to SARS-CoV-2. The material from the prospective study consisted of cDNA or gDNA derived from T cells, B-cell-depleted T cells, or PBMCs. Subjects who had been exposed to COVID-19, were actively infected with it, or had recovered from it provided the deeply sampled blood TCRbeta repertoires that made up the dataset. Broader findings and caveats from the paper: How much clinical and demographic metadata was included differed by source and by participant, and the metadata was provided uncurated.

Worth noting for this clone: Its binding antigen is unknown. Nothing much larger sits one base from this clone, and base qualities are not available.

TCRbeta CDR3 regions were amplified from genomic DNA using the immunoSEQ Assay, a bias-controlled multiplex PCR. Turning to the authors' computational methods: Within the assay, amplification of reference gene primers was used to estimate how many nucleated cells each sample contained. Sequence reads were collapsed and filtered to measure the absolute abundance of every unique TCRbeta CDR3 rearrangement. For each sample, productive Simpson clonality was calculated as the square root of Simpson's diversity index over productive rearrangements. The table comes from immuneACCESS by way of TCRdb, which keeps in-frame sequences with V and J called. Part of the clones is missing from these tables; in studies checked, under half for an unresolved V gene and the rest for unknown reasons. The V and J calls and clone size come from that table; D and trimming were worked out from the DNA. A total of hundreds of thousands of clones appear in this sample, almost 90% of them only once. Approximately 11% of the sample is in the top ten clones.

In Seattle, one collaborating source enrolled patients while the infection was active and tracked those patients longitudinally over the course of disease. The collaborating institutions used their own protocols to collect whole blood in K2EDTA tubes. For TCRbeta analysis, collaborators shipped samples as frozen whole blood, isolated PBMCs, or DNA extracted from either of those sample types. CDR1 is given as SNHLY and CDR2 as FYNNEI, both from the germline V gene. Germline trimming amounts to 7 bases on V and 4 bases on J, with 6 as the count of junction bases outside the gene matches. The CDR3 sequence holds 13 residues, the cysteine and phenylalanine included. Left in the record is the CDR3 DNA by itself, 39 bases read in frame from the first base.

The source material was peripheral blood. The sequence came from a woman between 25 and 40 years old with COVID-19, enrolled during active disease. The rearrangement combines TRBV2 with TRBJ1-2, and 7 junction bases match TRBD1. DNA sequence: TGTGCCAGCACCTTAGGACAGGCCTATGGCTACACCTTC. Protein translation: CASTLGQAYGYTF. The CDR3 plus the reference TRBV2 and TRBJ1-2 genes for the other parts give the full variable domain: EPEVTQTPSHQVTQMGQEVILRCVPISNHLYFYWYRQILGQKVEFLVSFYNNEISEKSEIFDDQFSVERPDGSNFTLKIRSTKLEDSAMYFCASTLGQAYGYTFGSGTRLTVV.